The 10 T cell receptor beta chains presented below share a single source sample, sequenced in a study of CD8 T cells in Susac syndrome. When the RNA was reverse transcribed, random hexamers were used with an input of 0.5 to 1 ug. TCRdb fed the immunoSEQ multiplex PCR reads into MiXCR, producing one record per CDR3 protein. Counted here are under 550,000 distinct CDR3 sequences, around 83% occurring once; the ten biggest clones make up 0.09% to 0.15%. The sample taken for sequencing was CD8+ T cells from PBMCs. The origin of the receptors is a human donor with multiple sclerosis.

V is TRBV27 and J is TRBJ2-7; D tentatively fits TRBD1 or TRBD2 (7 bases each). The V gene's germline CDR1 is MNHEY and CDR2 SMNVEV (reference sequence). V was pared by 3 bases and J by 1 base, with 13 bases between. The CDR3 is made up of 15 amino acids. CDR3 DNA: TGTGCCAGCAGTTTTGCAGGGGGAGGGTCCTACGAGCAGTACTTC. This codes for CASSFAGGGSYEQYF.

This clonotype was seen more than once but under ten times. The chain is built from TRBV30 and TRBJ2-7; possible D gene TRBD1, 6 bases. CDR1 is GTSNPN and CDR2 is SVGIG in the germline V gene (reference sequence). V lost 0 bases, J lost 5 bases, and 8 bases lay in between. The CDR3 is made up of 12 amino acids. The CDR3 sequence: CAWSVTGNEQYF. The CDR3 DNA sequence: TGTGCCTGGAGTGTCACAGGGAACGAGCAGTACTTC.

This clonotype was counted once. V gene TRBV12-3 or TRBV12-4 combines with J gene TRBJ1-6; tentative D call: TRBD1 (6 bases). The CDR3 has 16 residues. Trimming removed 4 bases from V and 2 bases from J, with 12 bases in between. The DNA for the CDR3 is TGTGCCAGCAGTTGGCCAGGGGAGCCCTATAATTCACCCCTCCACTTT. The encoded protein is CASSWPGEPYNSPLHF.

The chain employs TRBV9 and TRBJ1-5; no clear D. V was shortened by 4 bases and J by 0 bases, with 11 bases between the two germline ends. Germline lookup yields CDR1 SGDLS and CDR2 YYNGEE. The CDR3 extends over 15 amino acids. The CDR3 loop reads CASSLSGNSNQPQHF. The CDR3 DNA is TGTGCCAGCAGCTTGAGTGGAAATAGCAATCAGCCCCAGCATTTT.

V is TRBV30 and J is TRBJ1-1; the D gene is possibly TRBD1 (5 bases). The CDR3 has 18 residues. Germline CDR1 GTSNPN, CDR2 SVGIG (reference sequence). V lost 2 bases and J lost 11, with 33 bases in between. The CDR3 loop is CAWSQRSNRQPLSVGAFF. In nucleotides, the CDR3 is TGTGCCTGGAGTCAAAGATCGAATAGACAGCCACTTTCGGTGGGGGCTTTCTTT.

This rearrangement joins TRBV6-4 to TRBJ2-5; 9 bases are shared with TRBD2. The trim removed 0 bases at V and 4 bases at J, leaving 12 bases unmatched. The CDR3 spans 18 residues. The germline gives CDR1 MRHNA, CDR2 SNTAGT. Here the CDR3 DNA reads TGTGCCAGCAGTGACTCCGAGGATGGCGGGAGGGTAGGAGAGACCCAGTACTTC. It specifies CASSDSEDGGRVGETQYF.

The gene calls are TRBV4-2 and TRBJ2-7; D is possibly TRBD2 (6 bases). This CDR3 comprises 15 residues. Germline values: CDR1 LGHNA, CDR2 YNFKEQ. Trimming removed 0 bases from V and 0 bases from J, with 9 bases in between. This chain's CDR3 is CASSQEATSSYEQYF. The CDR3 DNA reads TGTGCCAGCAGCCAAGAAGCGACTAGCTCCTACGAGCAGTACTTC.

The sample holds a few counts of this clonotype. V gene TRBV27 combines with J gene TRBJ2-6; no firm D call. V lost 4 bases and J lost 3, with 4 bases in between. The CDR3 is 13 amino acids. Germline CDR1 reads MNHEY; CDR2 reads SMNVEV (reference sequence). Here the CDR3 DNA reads TGTGCCAGCAGTTCTGGTGGGGCCAACGTCCTGACTTTC. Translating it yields CASSSGGANVLTF. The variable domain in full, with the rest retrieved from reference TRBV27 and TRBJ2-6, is EAQVTQNPRYLITVTGKKLTVTCSQNMNHEYMSWYRQDPGLGLRQIYYSMNVEVTDKGDVPEGYKVSRKEKRNFPLILESPSPNQTSLYFCASSSGGANVLTFGAGSRLTVL.

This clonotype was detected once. The CDR3 nucleotides are TGTGCCAGCAGCGACTCAGAGGGCCCACTTAGCGGGGGGATCTACGAGCAGTACTTC. This gives the protein CASSDSEGPLSGGIYEQYF. This chain uses TRBV7-8 with TRBJ2-7; 10 nucleotides agree with TRBD2. The CDR3 length is 19 residues. V shed 5 bases, J shed 3 bases, and the junction held 19 bases outside the gene matches. The germline V gene encodes CDR1 SGHVS and CDR2 FQNEAQ.

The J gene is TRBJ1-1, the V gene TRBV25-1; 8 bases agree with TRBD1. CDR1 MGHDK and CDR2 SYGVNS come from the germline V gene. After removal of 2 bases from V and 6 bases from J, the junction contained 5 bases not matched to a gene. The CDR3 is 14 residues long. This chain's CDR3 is CASSEPTGVAEAFF. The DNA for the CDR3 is TGTGCCAGCAGTGAACCGACAGGGGTTGCTGAAGCTTTCTTT.